A selection of T cell receptor beta chains follows, all from one sample in a study of blood T cell repertoires in COVID-19. This table comes from immunoSEQ multiplex PCR, and its TCRdb copy is limited to in-frame clones, with some not included. The sample gives approximately 150,000 clones, more than 70% of which show up once; 1.5% to 2% is in the top ten. The sequenced sample was peripheral blood. These TCRs come from a human donor in a cohort sampled during active COVID-19. Each CDR3 is given with its conserved first and last residue. The D gene is left open where the match is weak. Clone size is not always given. Where it is, it says once, few, many or a class for expanded clones.

abundance	v_gene	j_gene	d_gene	CDR3aa
.	TRBV24-1	TRBJ1-2	.	CAIPRQHGYTF
.	TRBV5-6	TRBJ1-4	TRBD1	CASSPDRGQSEKLFF
.	TRBV5-4	TRBJ2-3	TRBD2	CASSSQRGDTDTQYF
.	TRBV13	TRBJ2-7	TRBD2	CASSSVIERGGKPSYEQYF
.	TRBV11-2	TRBJ1-2	.	CASSLDVRATYGYTF
.	TRBV12-5	TRBJ2-7	.	CASGFTGNEQYF
.	TRBV5-5	TRBJ2-7	.	CASSLDETPYYEQYF
few	TRBV7-3	TRBJ2-1	.	CASSLEANNEQFF
.	TRBV4-2	TRBJ2-1	TRBD2	CASSQGRLAGGSYNEQFF
.	TRBV30	TRBJ2-7	TRBD1	CAWSVGRQGFGEQYF
.	TRBV6-5	TRBJ2-3	TRBD2	CASSRPGGDTQYF
few	TRBV19	TRBJ1-2	.	CASSINREYGYTF
.	TRBV6-1	TRBJ1-4	.	CASSEIRGQSNEKLFF
few	TRBV5-1	TRBJ1-2	.	CASSLADSSGYTF
.	TRBV6-5	TRBJ2-1	.	CASSYGGAGSYNEQFF
.	TRBV27	TRBJ2-2	.	CASSLSWSGELFF
.	TRBV10-1	TRBJ1-1	TRBD1	CASSPGTGNTEAFF
.	TRBV4-3	TRBJ2-1	.	CASSQEFPSVRFF
.	TRBV6-5	TRBJ1-6	.	CASSYPGINSPLHF
few	TRBV24-1	TRBJ2-2	.	CATSDWRGTGELFF
.	TRBV5-4	TRBJ1-1	.	CASSFGRNGVRDEAFF
.	TRBV14	TRBJ2-1	.	CASSQDLGLLDNEQFF
.	TRBV20-1	TRBJ2-3	.	CSARGTDTQYF
.	TRBV9	TRBJ1-1	TRBD1	CASSVTQGGTEAFF
.	TRBV6-1	TRBJ1-2	TRBD1	CASSDLTGPDGYTF
.	TRBV3-1/TRBV3-2	TRBJ1-1	.	CASSQRANTEAFF
.	TRBV6-5	TRBJ2-7	.	CASSSTQVTYEQYF
.	TRBV6-1	TRBJ2-7	.	CASSEGGRAYEQYF
.	TRBV5-1	TRBJ2-5	TRBD1	CASSSWGQGQETQYF
once	TRBV19	TRBJ2-3	TRBD1	CASSIRDRASTDTQYF
.	TRBV9	TRBJ2-7	TRBD2	CASSSSGGHYEQYF
few	TRBV28	TRBJ2-3	.	CASSQVGRLSTDTQYF
.	TRBV5-4	TRBJ2-7	.	CASSASSAGEQYF
few	TRBV5-1	TRBJ2-2	.	CASSGTTNTGELFF
.	TRBV4-3	TRBJ2-3	.	CASSQDLPRSVDTQYF
once	TRBV4-1	TRBJ2-7	TRBD2	CASSPDGGGNYEQYF